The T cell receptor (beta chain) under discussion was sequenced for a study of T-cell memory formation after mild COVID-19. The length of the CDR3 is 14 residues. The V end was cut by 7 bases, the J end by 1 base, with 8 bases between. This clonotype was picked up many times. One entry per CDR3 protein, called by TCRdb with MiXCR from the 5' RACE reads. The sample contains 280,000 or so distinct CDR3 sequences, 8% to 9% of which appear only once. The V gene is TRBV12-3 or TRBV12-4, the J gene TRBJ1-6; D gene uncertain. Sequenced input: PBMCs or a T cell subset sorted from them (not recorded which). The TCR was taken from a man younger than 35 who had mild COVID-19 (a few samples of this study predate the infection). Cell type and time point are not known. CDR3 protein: CASNIRSYNSPLHF. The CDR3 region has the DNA TGTGCCAGCAACATTAGGTCCTATAATTCACCCCTCCACTTT.